This record looks at one T cell receptor (beta chain) sequence and its context. Its antigen is as yet unknown. Every patient was affected by relapse after autologous stem cell transplantation, while exposure to brentuximab vedotin was not uniform. The patients, who had relapsed/refractory classical Hodgkin lymphoma, achieved best responses of complete response, partial response or progressive disease. The CDR3 runs to 14 residues. Germline lookup yields CDR1 LNHDA and CDR2 SQIVND (reference sequence). Trimming removed 6 bases at V and 3 bases at J, with 14 bases between. These data belong to a study of PD-1 blockade in classical Hodgkin lymphoma. In the study overall: Patients got intravenous nivolumab 3 mg/kg every 2 weeks. Points from the study as a whole: At baseline, newly diagnosed patients reportedly showed less TCR diversity than healthy donors. While CD8+ TCR diversity did not rise significantly by C4D1, CD4+ TCR diversity did.

Assay used: immunoSEQ multiplex PCR; TCRdb lists only in-frame clones, some missing. The sample consists of over 60,000 clones, 65% to 75% of them appearing once. The clonotype comes from a human donor with classical Hodgkin lymphoma. The rearrangement joins TRBV19 to TRBJ1-1; D unresolved. The sequences come from peripheral blood mononuclear cells (PBMCs), collected before the second cycle of nivolumab. The CDR3 here is CASSPITGDTEAFF. CDR3 in DNA: TGTGCCAGTAGCCCTATCACCGGGGACACTGAAGCTTTCTTT. The full variable domain, with the rest looked up from reference TRBV19 and TRBJ1-1, is DGGITQSPKYLFRKEGQNVTLSCEQNLNHDAMYWYRQDPGQGLRLIYYSQIVNDFQKGDIAEGYSVSREKKESFPLTVTSAQKNPTAFYLCASSPITGDTEAFFGQGTRLTVV.